The rows below give T cell receptor beta chains drawn from one sample of a study of human T cells and chemical hapten exposure. Each CDR3 protein gets one entry after TCRdb re-called the RACE reads with MiXCR. The sample yields some 71,000 distinct CDR3 sequences, more than 9.5% seen once. This sample comprised whole blood, obtained in connection with sensitization to the hapten diphenylcyclopropenone (DPC). All receptors come from a woman in her forties or fifties with alopecia areata. Some clones in this sample may be carry-over from other donors' samples. The CDR3 runs from the conserved cysteine through the conserved F or W. The D gene is left open where the match is weak. A clone size is listed for some rows: how often the clone was seen (once, few, many), or a class if it is expanded.

clone_size,j_call,v_call,d_call,cdr3_aa,cdr3_nt
few,TRBJ2-1,TRBV7-9,.,CASSEQAAEQFF,TGTGCCAGCAGCGAACAGGCCGCTGAGCAGTTCTTC
few,TRBJ1-3,TRBV6-5,TRBD1,CASRQGGRSGNTIYF,TGTGCCAGCAGACAGGGGGGACGCTCTGGAAACACCATATATTTT
few,TRBJ2-3,TRBV7-8,.,CASSLITIDSTDTQYF,TGTGCCAGCAGCTTAATTACGATAGATAGCACAGATACGCAGTATTTT
.,TRBJ2-7,TRBV6-6,.,CASSFPGTELLEQYF,TGTGCCAGCAGTTTTCCCGGGACTGAGCTCTTGGAGCAGTACTTC
many,TRBJ2-7,TRBV6-5,.,CASSRGTESSYEQYF,TGTGCCAGCAGCCGCGGGACAGAGAGCTCCTACGAGCAGTACTTC
many,TRBJ2-3,TRBV18,.,CASSPRGTDTQYF,TGTGCCAGCTCACCCAGGGGAACAGATACGCAGTATTTT
.,TRBJ2-5,TRBV4-1,TRBD2,CASSLRSATSAETQYF,TGCGCCAGCAGCCTAAGGTCCGCGACTAGCGCAGAGACCCAGTACTTC
many,TRBJ1-5,TRBV15,TRBD1,CATSRGTASNQPQHF,TGTGCCACCAGCCGAGGGACAGCCTCTAATCAGCCCCAGCATTTT
few,TRBJ2-7,TRBV29-1,.,CSVKDPSGREQYF,TGCAGCGTTAAGGACCCGTCAGGGCGCGAGCAGTACTTC
few,TRBJ1-1,TRBV6-6,.,CASSYNPQGDTEAFF,TGTGCCAGCAGTTACAACCCTCAGGGAGACACTGAAGCTTTCTTT
.,TRBJ2-1,TRBV3-1,.,CASSQGVSGIPLYDEQFF,TGTGCCAGCAGCCAAGGAGTTAGCGGAATTCCGTTGTACGATGAGCAGTTCTTC
.,TRBJ2-7,TRBV12-3/TRBV12-4,.,CASSKQGPTYEQYF,TGTGCCAGCAGCAAACAGGGTCCAACCTACGAGCAGTACTTC
few,TRBJ1-1,TRBV5-1,.,CASSWGAANTEAFF,TGCGCCAGCAGCTGGGGGGCAGCGAACACTGAAGCTTTCTTT
few,TRBJ2-1,TRBV7-2,TRBD2,CASSSTSGSYNEQFF,TGTGCCAGCAGCTCGACTAGCGGATCTTACAATGAGCAGTTCTTC
many,TRBJ2-7,TRBV14,.,CASSQDRASSYEQYF,TGTGCCAGCAGCCAAGATCGGGCGAGCTCCTACGAGCAGTACTTC
few,TRBJ1-5,TRBV27,.,CASSLRVGGGQPQHF,TGTGCCAGCAGTTTACGCGTCGGGGGCGGGCAGCCCCAGCATTTT
.,TRBJ2-4,TRBV11-2,.,CASSLGRTAQNIQYF,TGTGCCAGCAGCTTAGGAAGGACAGCCCAAAACATTCAGTACTTC
.,TRBJ2-7,TRBV2,.,CASKPGRSPRHEQYF,TGTGCCAGCAAACCGGGACGATCACCCCGGCACGAGCAGTACTTC
.,TRBJ1-4,TRBV28,TRBD1,CASSPPGTGDVKLFF,TGTGCCAGCAGTCCGCCCGGGACAGGGGACGTAAAACTGTTTTTT
.,TRBJ2-2,TRBV27,.,CASKPGRGAGELFF,TGTGCCAGCAAACCGGGCAGGGGCGCCGGGGAGCTGTTTTTT
few,TRBJ2-1,TRBV7-6,.,CASSFSENNEQFF,TGTGCCAGCAGCTTTAGTGAGAACAATGAGCAGTTCTTC
few,TRBJ2-7,TRBV29-1,.,CSIRDPSSYEQYF,TGCAGCATCCGGGACCCGAGCTCCTACGAGCAGTACTTC
many,TRBJ1-5,TRBV12-3/TRBV12-4,.,CASTPGRVNQPQHF,TGTGCCAGCACTCCGGGGAGGGTCAATCAGCCCCAGCATTTT
.,TRBJ2-7,TRBV20-1,.,CSALTSWHEQYF,TGCAGTGCCCTGACTAGTTGGCACGAGCAGTACTTC
many,TRBJ1-5,TRBV4-3,.,CASSQVYSPRWAQHF,TGCGCCAGCAGCCAAGTTTATTCCCCGAGATGGGCCCAGCATTTT
.,TRBJ2-1,TRBV28,TRBD2,CASSLLTSGRDNEQFF,TGTGCCAGCAGTTTATTGACTAGCGGGCGGGACAATGAGCAGTTCTTC
few,TRBJ2-3,TRBV5-1,.,CASSLNGPSTDTQYF,TGCGCCAGCAGCTTGAACGGTCCCAGCACAGATACGCAGTATTTT
.,TRBJ2-1,TRBV4-1,.,CASSQPTGWGYNEQFF,TGCGCCAGCAGCCAACCCACCGGGTGGGGGTACAATGAGCAGTTCTTC
.,TRBJ2-2,TRBV12-3/TRBV12-4,TRBD1,CASRHSGQGSTGELFF,TGTGCCAGCAGACACTCGGGACAGGGTAGCACCGGGGAGCTGTTTTTT
many,TRBJ2-7,TRBV7-6,TRBD2,CASSLASGTDTYEQYF,TGTGCCAGCAGCTTAGCGAGCGGGACGGATACCTACGAGCAGTACTTC
few,TRBJ2-3,TRBV6-5,.,CASTGQGSGRTDTQYF,TGTGCCAGTACAGGGCAGGGTAGCGGACGCACAGATACGCAGTATTTT
.,TRBJ2-1,TRBV7-2,TRBD2,CASSFTGLVRYNEQFF,TGTGCCAGCAGCTTTACGGGACTAGTTCGCTACAATGAGCAGTTCTTC
many,TRBJ1-1,TRBV5-4,.,CASSFGLTATEAFF,TGTGCCAGCAGCTTCGGACTGACGGCCACTGAAGCTTTCTTT
many,TRBJ1-1,TRBV27,TRBD1,CASSPTWVEGARTEAFF,TGTGCCAGCAGTCCGACGTGGGTTGAGGGGGCCCGCACTGAAGCTTTCTTT
.,TRBJ2-1,TRBV6-5,TRBD1,CASSLRDRVSNEQFF,TGTGCCAGCAGTTTACGGGACAGGGTGAGCAATGAGCAGTTCTTC
many,TRBJ2-7,TRBV6-1,.,CASSPYGVGYEQYF,TGTGCCAGCAGCCCCTACGGGGTCGGCTACGAGCAGTACTTC
many,TRBJ1-5,TRBV20-1,TRBD1,CSATIRQGARVQPQHF,TGCAGTGCTACCATTAGACAGGGGGCGCGGGTTCAGCCCCAGCATTTT
few,TRBJ2-1,TRBV7-9,TRBD2,CASSGGAGLAGATYNEQFF,TGTGCCAGCAGCGGCGGGGCTGGGCTAGCGGGGGCGACTTACAATGAGCAGTTCTTC
.,TRBJ2-5,TRBV4-2,.,CASSQDRWDEEKETQYF,TGTGCCAGCAGCCAAGATCGGTGGGACGAAGAGAAAGAGACCCAGTACTTC
.,TRBJ2-2,TRBV2,TRBD1,CASSSQGAETGELFF,TGTGCCAGCAGCTCACAGGGGGCGGAAACCGGGGAGCTGTTTTTT
many,TRBJ1-6,TRBV7-2,.,CASSAPGGGSPLHF,TGTGCCAGTTCGGCTCCGGGAGGTGGTTCACCCCTCCACTTT
few,TRBJ1-2,TRBV29-1,.,CSVGRRNYGYTF,TGCAGCGTTGGCCGGAGAAACTATGGCTACACCTTC
many,TRBJ2-7,TRBV29-1,.,CSAGPTGRIYEQYF,TGCAGCGCCGGACCCACAGGGCGGATTTACGAGCAGTACTTC
.,TRBJ2-2,TRBV7-2,.,CASSLTTTPGELFF,TGTGCCAGCAGCTTAACGACTACACCCGGGGAGCTGTTTTTT
few,TRBJ1-5,TRBV7-2,.,CASSTTTGVNQPQHF,TGTGCCAGCAGCACAACGACAGGAGTTAATCAGCCCCAGCATTTT
many,TRBJ1-4,TRBV6-5,.,CASSSRPGGEKLFF,TGTGCCAGCAGTTCCCGGCCCGGAGGAGAAAAACTGTTTTTT
many,TRBJ1-6,TRBV2,TRBD1,CASSDHRGRSPLHF,TGTGCCAGCAGTGACCACAGGGGACGGTCACCCCTCCACTTT
many,TRBJ1-1,TRBV6-2/TRBV6-3,TRBD1,CASRQGGWNTEAFF,TGTGCCAGCAGGCAAGGGGGCTGGAACACTGAAGCTTTCTTT